Listed here is a single T cell receptor (beta chain). Its antigen remains unidentified. V was pared by 1 base and J by 0 bases, with 13 bases between. Germline V lookup: CDR1 SGDLS, CDR2 YYNGEE. The CDR3 is 16 amino acids. This entry belongs to a study of T cell responses to AZD1222 COVID-19 vaccine. Study results and limitations: Samples come after the peak T cell response, not at day 14.

Libraries were prepared by immunoSEQ multiplex PCR; TCRdb keeps only in-frame clonotypes and omits some of them. The sample consists of 100,000 to 150,000 clones, more than 85% of them appearing once. The J gene is TRBJ1-2, the V gene TRBV9, with D unclear. Source: peripheral blood, taken on day 0 of MenACWY control vaccination. The sequence was collected from an adult in good health. The CDR3, as DNA: TGTGCCAGCAGCGTAATGTTTGCCAGCCCTAACTATGGCTACACCTTC. It translates to CASSVMFASPNYGYTF.